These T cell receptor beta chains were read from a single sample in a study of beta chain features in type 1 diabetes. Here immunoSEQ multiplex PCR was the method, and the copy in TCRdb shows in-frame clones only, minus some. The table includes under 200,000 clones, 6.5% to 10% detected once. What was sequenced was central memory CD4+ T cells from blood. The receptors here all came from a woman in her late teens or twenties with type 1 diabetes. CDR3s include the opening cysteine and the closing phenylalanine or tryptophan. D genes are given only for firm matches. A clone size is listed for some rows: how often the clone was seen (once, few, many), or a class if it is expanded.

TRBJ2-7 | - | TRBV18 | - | TGTGCCAGCTCACGAGACAGGTCTACCTACGAGCAGTACTTC | CASSRDRSTYEQYF
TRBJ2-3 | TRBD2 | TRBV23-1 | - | TGCGCCAGCAGCCAAACTAGCGGGGGGGGAACAGATACGCAGTATTTT | CASSQTSGGGTDTQYF
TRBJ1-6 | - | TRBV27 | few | TGTGCCAGCAGTTCGAGGGGAGGGGGACCCAATTCACCCCTCCACTTT | CASSSRGGGPNSPLHF
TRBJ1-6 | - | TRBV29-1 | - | TGCAGCGTTGGGACAGATAATTCACCCCTCCACTTT | CSVGTDNSPLHF
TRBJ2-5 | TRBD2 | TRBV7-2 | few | TGTGCCAGCAGCCCAATGCCCGGGGGGGAGGAGACCCAGTACTTC | CASSPMPGGEETQYF
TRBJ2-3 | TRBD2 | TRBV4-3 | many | TGCGCCAGCAGGCGTACGGGGGGGGGCACAGATACGCAGTATTTT | CASRRTGGGTDTQYF
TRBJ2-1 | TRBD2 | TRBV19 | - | TGTGCCAGTAGCCCGACTAGCGACTACAATGAGCAGTTCTTC | CASSPTSDYNEQFF
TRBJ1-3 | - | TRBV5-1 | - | TGCGCCAGCAGCTTCACTGGAGACACCATATATTTT | CASSFTGDTIYF
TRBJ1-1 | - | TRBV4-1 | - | TGCGCCAGCAGCCAACAGGCTACGAACACTGAAGCTTTCTTT | CASSQQATNTEAFF
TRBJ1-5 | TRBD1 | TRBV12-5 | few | TGTGCTAGTGCCTCACACGGACAGGGGCGTAGCAATCAGCCCCAGCATTTT | CASASHGQGRSNQPQHF
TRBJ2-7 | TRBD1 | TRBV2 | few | TGTGCCAGCAGGAGGGGACAGGGAGTAGTCGAGCAGTACTTC | CASRRGQGVVEQYF
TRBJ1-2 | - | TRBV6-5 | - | TGTGCCAGCACCCAAGAGGGCAGAACCCATGGCTACACCTTC | CASTQEGRTHGYTF
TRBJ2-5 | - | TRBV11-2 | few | TGTGCCAGCAGCTGGATATGGGGGCTGGAGACCCAGTACTTC | CASSWIWGLETQYF
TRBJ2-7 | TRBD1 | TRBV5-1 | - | TGCGCCAGCAGCTACGGACAGGGAACCTACGAGCAGTACTTC | CASSYGQGTYEQYF
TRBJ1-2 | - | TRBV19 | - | TGTGCCAGTAGTATAGGAGAATTCTATGGCTACACCTTC | CASSIGEFYGYTF
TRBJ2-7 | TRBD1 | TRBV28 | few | TGTGCCAGCGCCGGACAGGTTAACGAGCAGTACTTC | CASAGQVNEQYF
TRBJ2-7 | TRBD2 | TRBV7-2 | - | TGTGCCAGCAGTCCCCTCGGGGGGGCCTACGAGCAGTACTTC | CASSPLGGAYEQYF
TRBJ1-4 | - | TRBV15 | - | TGTGCCACCAGCAGAGATGGAGGAACGGCGAATGAAAAACTGTTTTTT | CATSRDGGTANEKLFF
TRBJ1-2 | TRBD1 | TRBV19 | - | TGTGCCAGTAGCGATCCGGGACAGGGCCAGGTCGGTACTGGCTACACCTTC | CASSDPGQGQVGTGYTF
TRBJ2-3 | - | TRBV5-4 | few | TGTGCCAGCAGCCCTACGCGCGGGTCTAGCACAGATACGCAGTATTTT | CASSPTRGSSTDTQYF
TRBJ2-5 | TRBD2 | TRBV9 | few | TGTGCCAGCAGCTTCGGCGCTAGCGGGGGGGTGGAGACCCAGTACTTC | CASSFGASGGVETQYF
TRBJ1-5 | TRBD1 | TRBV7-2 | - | TGTGCCAGCAGCTTAGGACAGGGGGCAGGACAGCCCCAGCATTTT | CASSLGQGAGQPQHF
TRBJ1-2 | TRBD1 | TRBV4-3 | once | TGCGCCAGCAGCCAAGGCGGACAGGGAAGTAACTATGGCTACACCTTC | CASSQGGQGSNYGYTF
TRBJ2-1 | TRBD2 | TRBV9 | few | TGTGCCAGCAGCGTAGGCCGGACTAGTGATGAGCAGTTCTTC | CASSVGRTSDEQFF
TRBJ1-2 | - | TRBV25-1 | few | TGTGCCAGCAGTGCGGTCGGAGCTGATGGCTACACCTTC | CASSAVGADGYTF
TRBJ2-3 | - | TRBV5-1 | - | TGCGCCAGCAGCTTGGCCACTGGGGCCCGCGGTGGTACGCAGTATTTT | CASSLATGARGGTQYF
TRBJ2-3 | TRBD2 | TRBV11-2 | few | TGTGCCAGCAGCTTACGCGGGAGGGAAGATACGCAGTATTTT | CASSLRGREDTQYF
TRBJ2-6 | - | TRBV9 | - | TGTGCCAGCAGTGACAGTGGAGGGAGTCGGTTTGGGGCCAACGTCCTGACTTTC | CASSDSGGSRFGANVLTF
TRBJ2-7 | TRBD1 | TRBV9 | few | TGTGCCAGCAGCGTTACGATTTCAGGACAGGGGAGATCCTACGAGCAGTACTTC | CASSVTISGQGRSYEQYF
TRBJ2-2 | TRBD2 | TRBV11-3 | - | TGTGCCAGCAGCCCCGCCAGACTAGCGGGGGGGAGCACCGGGGAGCTGTTTTTT | CASSPARLAGGSTGELFF
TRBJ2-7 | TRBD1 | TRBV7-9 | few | TGTGCCAGCAGCCCGGGACAGACACTGACCGAGGACGAGCAGTACTTC | CASSPGQTLTEDEQYF
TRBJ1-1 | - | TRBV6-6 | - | TGTGCCAGCACCCTTACAACGGGTGAAGCTTTCTTT | CASTLTTGEAFF
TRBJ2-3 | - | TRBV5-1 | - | TGCGCCAGCAGCTTGGCCCCAGGGGCAGATACGCAGTATTTT | CASSLAPGADTQYF
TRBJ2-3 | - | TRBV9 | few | TGTGCCAGCAGCGTTCTCGTCACAGATACGCAGTATTTT | CASSVLVTDTQYF
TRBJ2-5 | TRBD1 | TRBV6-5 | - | TGTGCCAGCAGTTACCGGGGACAGGGACCAGAGACCCAGTACTTC | CASSYRGQGPETQYF
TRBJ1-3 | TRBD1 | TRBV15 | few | TGTGCCACCAGCAACTCTGGGACAGGGGGCAGAAACACCATATATTTT | CATSNSGTGGRNTIYF
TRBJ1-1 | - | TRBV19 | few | TGTGCCAGTAGGACTTCGTTGGGGCAGGGCTTGGGGAACACTGAAGCTTTCTTT | CASRTSLGQGLGNTEAFF
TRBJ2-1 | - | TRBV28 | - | TGTGCCAGCAGTTTGAACAGGGCCAATGAGCAGTTCTTC | CASSLNRANEQFF
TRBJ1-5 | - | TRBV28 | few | TGTGCCAGCAGCCTTGCTGGGAGGCAGCCCCAGCATTTT | CASSLAGRQPQHF
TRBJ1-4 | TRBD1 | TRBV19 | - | TGTGCCACCTCGACAGGGGGCCGAATGGGAGAAAAACTGTTTTTT | CATSTGGRMGEKLFF
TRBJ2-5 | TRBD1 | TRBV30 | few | TGTGCCTCTGACAGGGGTGCTGGGGAGACCCAGTACTTC | CASDRGAGETQYF
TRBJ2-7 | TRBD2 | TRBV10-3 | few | TGTGCCTCGACCCTGGGGGGGAGTACGACCTACGAGCAGTACTTC | CASTLGGSTTYEQYF